The 13 T cell receptor beta chains below come from one sample, sequenced in a study of blood T cell repertoires in COVID-19. Assay: immunoSEQ multiplex PCR; the TCRdb copy retains only in-frame clones and omits some. This sample has around 450,000 clones, with roughly 89% found just once. The sequenced sample was peripheral blood. The receptors originated from a woman aged 25 to 45 with acute or convalescent COVID-19.

The chain uses TRBV24-1 and TRBJ2-5; 7 bases are a match to TRBD2. With 4 bases clipped from V and 3 bases from J, the junction kept 4 bases outside the gene matches. The CDR3 runs 14 residues. Per the germline V gene, CDR1 is KGHDR and CDR2 is SFDVKD. CDR3 coding DNA: TGTGCCACCAGTGAGAGCGGGGTGGAAGAGACCCAGTACTTC. This codes for CATSESGVEETQYF.

CDR3 sequence (DNA): TGTGCCAGCAGATCGGACAGGGATCGTTATGGCTACACCTTC. Residues: CASRSDRDRYGYTF. The chain is built from TRBV7-9 and TRBJ1-2; the match to TRBD1 covers 8 bases. Germline CDR1 is SEHNR and CDR2 is FQNEAQ (reference sequence). The CDR3 runs 14 residues. V shed 6 bases and J 5 bases; nucleotides not matched to a gene: 8.

On this clone: This sample also contains other DNA sequences that code for the same CDR3. The V and J genes are TRBV5-4 and TRBJ1-2, with 8 bases matching TRBD1. The CDR3 consists of 13 residues. Per the germline V gene, CDR1 is SGHNT and CDR2 is YYREEE (reference sequence). Germline trimming cut 4 bases from V and 5 bases from J; bases unmatched to any gene: 4. CDR3 sequence (DNA): TGTGCCAGCAGCCCGGACAGGGTATATGGCTACACCTTC. It encodes CASSPDRVYGYTF.

This clone was detected only once. The J gene is TRBJ1-3, the V gene TRBV13; no reliable D call. CDR1 and CDR2 from the germline V gene are PRHDT and FYEKMQ (reference sequence). Trimming took 5 bases from V and 0 from J, leaving 11 bases between them. This CDR3 comprises 15 residues. This CDR3 reads CASSPGFDSGNTIYF. The DNA of the CDR3 is TGTGCCAGCAGCCCGGGGTTCGACTCTGGAAACACCATATATTTT.

The chain carries TRBV28 and TRBJ1-6; 8 nucleotides agree with TRBD1. The CDR3 has 15 residues. Germline trimming cut 5 bases from V and 10 bases from J; bases unmatched to any gene: 10. Germline V gene data show CDR1 as MDHEN and CDR2 as SYDVKM. CDR3 coding DNA: TGTGCCAGCAGTACAGGGGGGGACCGTCAGTCACCCCTCCACTTT. The encoded protein is CASSTGGDRQSPLHF.

The chain combines TRBV4-2 with TRBJ2-3; perhaps TRBD1 as D (6 bases). V was clipped by 0 bases and J by 7 bases, with 20 bases between them. The CDR3 is made up of 17 amino acids. Germline CDR1 reads LGHNA; CDR2 reads YNFKEQ. CDR3 bases: TGTGCCAGCAGCCAAGATCGAAGGGACACGGAGAATAATACGCAGTATTTT. Protein: CASSQDRRDTENNTQYF.

This chain uses TRBV15 with TRBJ2-7; perhaps TRBD1 as D (6 bases). The V and J ends lost 8 bases and 4 bases respectively, with 18 bases between them. CDR1 is LNHNV and CDR2 is YYDKDF in the germline V gene (reference sequence). The CDR3 loop spans 14 amino acids. For the CDR3, the DNA is TGTGCCACCCGATCAGGCAGGGGCCTTTACGAGCAGTACTTC. Protein: CATRSGRGLYEQYF.

The chain couples TRBV9 to TRBJ1-2; perhaps TRBD1 as D (5 bases). The length of the CDR3 is 17 residues. The germline CDR1 and CDR2 sequences are SGDLS and YYNGEE. Trimming shortened V by 0 bases and J by 2 bases, and 17 bases separated the two germline ends. The CDR3 sequence is CASSVVGDAGTNYGYTF. The CDR3 DNA reads TGTGCCAGCAGCGTAGTAGGGGACGCGGGAACGAACTATGGCTACACCTTC. The variable domain in full, with the rest retrieved from reference TRBV9 and TRBJ1-2, is DSGVTQTPKHLITATGQRVTLRCSPRSGDLSVYWYQQSLDQGLQFLIQYYNGEERAKGNILERFSAQQFPDLHSELNLSSLELGDSALYFCASSVVGDAGTNYGYTFGSGTRLTVV.

This clone occurred once. The rearrangement uses TRBV11-3 and TRBJ2-2, with D possibly being TRBD2 (5 bases). This CDR3 has 13 amino acids. Trimming removed 3 bases at V and 6 bases at J, with 8 bases between. In germline, CDR1 is SGHNT, CDR2 YENEEA. The CDR3 sequence is CASSFGLAGELFF. CDR3 DNA: TGTGCCAGCAGCTTCGGACTTGCCGGGGAGCTGTTTTTT.

The gene calls are TRBV5-6 and TRBJ1-6, with 7 nucleotides matching TRBD1. Per germline, CDR1 SGHDT and CDR2 YYEEEE. The CDR3 covers 14 residues. Trimming removed 4 bases from V and 7 bases from J; junction bases left unmatched: 5. CDR3: CASSPGTANSPLHF. The CDR3 DNA is TGTGCCAGCAGCCCGGGGACAGCCAATTCACCCCTCCACTTT.

This clone was seen once. The sample contains more than one DNA sequence encoding this CDR3. CDR3 DNA: TGCGCCAGCAGCTTGGGGCCCAGGGAGACCCAGTACTTC. Its translation: CASSLGPRETQYF. The chain carries TRBV5-1 and TRBJ2-5; D is undetermined. Germline V lookup: CDR1 SGHRS, CDR2 YFSETQ. CDR3 length: 13 residues. Trimming pared 0 bases from V and 5 bases from J, leaving 8 bases between. Together with reference TRBV5-1 and TRBJ2-5, the CDR3 gives the full variable domain: KAGVTQTPRYLIKTRGQQVTLSCSPISGHRSVSWYQQTPGQGLQFLFEYFSETQRNKGNFPGRFSGRQFSNSRSEMNVSTLELGDSALYLCASSLGPRETQYFGPGTRLLVL.

The genes are TRBV28 and TRBJ1-2; maybe TRBD1 (6 bases). Germline assignment: CDR1 MDHEN and CDR2 SYDVKM. This CDR3 has 14 residues. Trimming shortened V by 6 bases and J by 1 base, and 12 bases separated the two germline ends. Written as DNA, the CDR3 is TGTGCCAGCAGGACTTTGGACAGTAACTATGGCTACACCTTC. Translating gives CASRTLDSNYGYTF.

The V gene is TRBV3-1 (or the pseudogene TRBV3-2), the J gene TRBJ1-3; 7 bases are shared with TRBD1. Germline-derived CDR1 and CDR2 are LGHDT and YNNKEL (reference sequence). This CDR3 comprises 16 residues. The V gene end was trimmed by 2 bases and the J gene end by 3 bases; junction bases not matched to a gene: 7. This CDR3 reads CASSQTSTGIGNTIYF. In DNA, the CDR3 is TGTGCCAGCAGCCAAACCTCGACAGGGATTGGAAACACCATATATTTT.